One and the same sample provided the 18 T cell receptor beta chains below, sequenced in a study of T cells in Graves' hyperthyroidism and ophthalmopathy. RNA transcripts yielded amplified TCR beta CDR3 regions. During a first-round RT-PCR of the TCR CDR3, the HTBI primer set was used. TCRdb analysed the multiplex PCR reads with MiXCR anew, one entry per CDR3 protein. Here the sample spans hundreds of thousands of distinct CDR3 sequences, approximately 14% being singletons. Sequencing was carried out using blood. The receptors were gathered from a woman between 18 and 29 years old with Graves' hyperthyroidism.

This chain connects TRBV19 to TRBJ2-7, with 7 bases aligning to TRBD2. V was pared by 1 base and J by 3 bases, with 9 bases of the junction left unmatched. Per germline, CDR1 LNHDA and CDR2 SQIVND (reference sequence). The CDR3 runs 16 residues. CDR3 bases: TGTGCCAGTAGTATAGTCCCCGGGACGGGGGGCTACGAGCAGTACTTC. It codes for CASSIVPGTGGYEQYF.

The chain is built from TRBV24-1 and TRBJ2-2; no firm D call. The CDR3 runs to 14 residues. V was shortened by 0 bases and J by 5 bases, with 6 bases between the two germline ends. The germline V gene has CDR1 KGHDR and CDR2 SFDVKD. CDR3 loop: CATSDLRETGELFF. CDR3 bases: TGTGCCACCAGTGATTTGAGAGAGACCGGGGAGCTGTTTTTT.

This clonotype occurred many times. The chain uses TRBV3-1 and TRBJ2-7, with D perhaps matching TRBD2 (6 bases). The CDR3 length is 15 residues. Trimming removed 4 bases at V and 0 bases at J, with 13 bases between. CDR1 LGHDT and CDR2 YNNKEL come from the germline V gene (reference sequence). CDR3 in DNA: TGTGCCAGCAGCCCCCGGGAGCACACCTCCTACGAGCAGTACTTC. Its protein is CASSPREHTSYEQYF.

This clonotype appeared once. The chain joins TRBV6-5 to TRBJ1-2, with 7 nucleotides matching TRBD1. J lost 8 bases, V lost 3 bases, and 12 bases had no gene match. CDR3 length: 15 amino acids. CDR1 is MNHEY, CDR2 SVGAGI, per germline. The CDR3, as DNA: TGTGCCAGCAGTTATGGAGACAGGGAGGGAAGAGGCTACACCTTC. As protein: CASSYGDREGRGYTF.

With respect to this clonotype: Given the absence of the conserved phenylalanine or tryptophan at the CDR3 end, a read error is likely. The chain carries TRBV7-2 and TRBJ2-3, with D unclear. There are 13 residues in the CDR3. Trimming stripped 4 bases from V and 6 bases from J, with 11 bases between. CDR1 SGHTA and CDR2 FQGNSA come from the germline V gene. The DNA for the CDR3 is TGTGCCAGCAGCTCCGGACGGACGGATACGCAGTATATT. It is translated as CASSSGRTDTQYI.

This clonotype was recorded at least ten times. The chain uses TRBV2 and TRBJ2-1, with D unresolved. Germline loops: CDR1 SNHLY, CDR2 FYNNEI. CDR3 length equals 12 residues. The V end lost 7 bases, the J end lost 4 bases, and 8 bases lay between the germline ends. DNA of the CDR3: TGTGCCAGCAAGTTCAGGTACAATGAGCAGTTCTTC. Amino acid sequence: CASKFRYNEQFF.

This clonotype showed up many times. This chain uses TRBV5-1 with TRBJ2-5; maybe TRBD1 (5 bases). CDR3 length: 15 residues. Looked up from germline, CDR1 is SGHRS and CDR2 is YFSETQ. The V and J ends lost 0 bases and 0 bases respectively, with 9 bases between them. The CDR3 sequence is CASSLGQSYQETQYF. The CDR3 coding sequence is TGCGCCAGCAGCTTGGGACAGTCATACCAAGAGACCCAGTACTTC.

This clonotype showed up many times. CDR3 coding DNA: TGCAGTGCTAGAGCCCTAGCGGGGGCCTCCTACAATGAGCAGTTCTTC. Amino acid sequence: CSARALAGASYNEQFF. The chain combines TRBV20-1 with TRBJ2-1, with 10 positions matching TRBD2. Germline CDR1 and CDR2: DFQATT and SNEGSKA (reference sequence). This CDR3 spans 16 amino acids. V lost 1 base and J lost 0; bases outside the gene matches: 3.

The rearrangement joins TRBV4-1 to TRBJ1-4; possible D gene TRBD1, 6 bases. The CDR3 spans 14 residues. Germline V gene sequence: CDR1 MGHRA, CDR2 YSYEKL. V was clipped by 3 bases and J by 8 bases, with 13 bases between them. The DNA for the CDR3 is TGCGCCAGCAGCCATAAGGACAGTGGCGAAAAACTGTTTTTT. Amino acids: CASSHKDSGEKLFF.

This clonotype was observed many times. The J gene is TRBJ2-7, the V gene TRBV7-9, with 7 bases lining up with TRBD2. CDR3 length: 17 amino acids. J lost 0 bases, V lost 3 bases, and 11 bases had no gene match. From germline, CDR1 is SEHNR and CDR2 FQNEAQ (reference sequence). The chain's CDR3 is CASSFSGMTISSYEQYF. As DNA, the CDR3 is TGTGCCAGCAGCTTCAGCGGGATGACAATTAGCTCCTACGAGCAGTACTTC.

This clonotype was detected many times. This chain uses TRBV2 with TRBJ2-5; a possible D gene is TRBD2 (5 bases). The V end was cut by 3 bases, the J end by 3 bases, with 8 bases between. The CDR3 consists of 13 residues. The germline gives CDR1 SNHLY, CDR2 FYNNEI. CDR3 loop: CASSEAGEETQYF. Here the CDR3 DNA reads TGTGCCAGCAGTGAGGCCGGGGAAGAGACCCAGTACTTC.

The table lists this clonotype with many counts. This sequence joins TRBV24-1 and TRBJ2-5, with a tentative D call TRBD1 (5 bases). Trimming removed 3 bases from V and 1 base from J, with 14 bases in between. The CDR3 extends over 16 amino acids. Germline V CDR1 and CDR2: KGHDR, SFDVKD. Here the CDR3 reads CATSDPTATVQETQYF. The CDR3 DNA sequence: TGTGCCACCAGTGATCCGACAGCAACAGTCCAAGAGACCCAGTACTTC.

This clonotype showed up just a few times. The chain is built from TRBV7-8 and TRBJ2-2; no clear D. The germline V gene encodes CDR1 SGHVS and CDR2 FQNEAQ. CDR3 length equals 13 residues. The V end was cut by 2 bases, the J end by 7 bases, with 8 bases between. Here the CDR3 DNA reads TGTGCCAGCAGCTTACAGCGAAGCGGGGAGCTGTTTTTT. Protein: CASSLQRSGELFF. Looking up the rest from reference TRBV7-8 and TRBJ2-2 gives the full variable domain: GAGVSQSPRYKVAKRGQDVALRCDPISGHVSLFWYQQALGQGPEFLTYFQNEAQLDKSGLPSDRFFAERPEGSVSTLKIQRTQQEDSAVYLCASSLQRSGELFFGEGSRLTVL.

The chain carries TRBV7-9 and TRBJ2-3; 7 nucleotides match TRBD2. CDR1 is SEHNR and CDR2 is FQNEAQ in the germline V gene (reference sequence). The CDR3 runs 14 residues. Trimming took 10 bases from V and 5 from J; bases not matched to a gene: 12. The CDR3: CAIPNLGGGDTQYF. The CDR3 DNA reads TGTGCCATCCCTAACCTGGGCGGGGGAGATACGCAGTATTTT.

This clonotype was detected many times. The chain recombines TRBV20-1 with TRBJ2-1; 9 bases map to TRBD2. Unmatched junction bases numbered 11, after V lost 3 bases and J lost 5 bases. CDR3 length: 16 residues. Looked up from germline, CDR1 is DFQATT and CDR2 is SNEGSKA (reference sequence). In DNA form, the CDR3 reads TGCAGTGCTAGCTCGGGCGGGAGGGCCCTAGACAATGAGCAGTTCTTC. Translating gives CSASSGGRALDNEQFF.

The table lists this clonotype with a few counts. CDR3 residues: CASNRQDYGYTF. CDR3 in DNA: TGTGCCAGCAACAGACAGGACTATGGCTACACCTTC. V is TRBV6-1 and J is TRBJ1-2, with D possibly TRBD1 on 6 matching bases. The CDR3 sequence is 12 residues long. Germline V gives CDR1 MNHNS, CDR2 SASEGT. V was pared by 7 bases and J by 3 bases, with 9 bases between.

This chain joins TRBV9 and TRBJ1-3; TRBD1 matches 9 bases. J lost 3 bases, V lost 3 bases, and 7 bases had no gene match. Germline V gene data show CDR1 as SGDLS and CDR2 as YYNGEE. The length of the CDR3 is 16 residues. The CDR3 nucleotides read TGTGCCAGCAGCGCACCGGGACAGGGAAATGGAAACACCATATATTTT. Translating it yields CASSAPGQGNGNTIYF.

This clonotype appeared many times. The chain employs TRBV6-1 and TRBJ1-1; D is uncertain. Looked up from germline, CDR1 is MNHNS and CDR2 is SASEGT. CDR3 size: 12 residues. V lost 10 bases to trimming and J lost 6 bases, with 15 bases between them. CDR3 in amino acids: CATGSREAEAFF. As DNA, the CDR3 is TGTGCCACTGGGAGTCGGGAAGCTGAAGCTTTCTTT.